This T cell receptor (beta chain) was obtained from a study of blood T cell repertoires in COVID-19. In the study overall: The samples span acute and convalescent COVID-19 from the United States, Italy and Spain. Sample material is recorded as cDNA or gDNA derived from T cells, B-cell-depleted T cells, or PBMCs.

Original processing methods: How many nucleated cells were present was estimated from reference gene primer amplification. Produced via immunoSEQ multiplex PCR; TCRdb's table is partial and in-frame only. V and J calls and clone size come straight from that table; D and trimming were deduced from the DNA. The sample lists 90,000 to 120,000 clones, roughly nine tenths occurring once. This sequence was found in a woman older than 75 with acute or convalescent COVID-19. Sequenced sample: peripheral blood.

The CDR3 nucleotides read TGTGCCACCAGCCAGACAGGGTTCAATCAGCCCCAGCATTTT. Amino acids: CATSQTGFNQPQHF. The chain uses TRBV24-1 and TRBJ1-5; 7 bases are a match to TRBD1. The germline CDR1 and CDR2 sequences are KGHDR and SFDVKD. The CDR3 spans 14 residues. With 7 bases clipped from V and 3 bases from J, the junction kept 5 bases outside the gene matches.